The sequence of this T cell receptor beta chain was determined in a study of T cells in Graves' hyperthyroidism and ophthalmopathy. Study findings and constraints: The authors' 13 V-J model separated ophthalmopathy from stable hyperthyroidism. In blood, most of the thyroid clonotypes expanded above 0.001 were also present.

This clonotype was counted only a few times. Its antigen is unidentified. The CDR3 length is 14 residues. V was clipped by 4 bases and J by 5 bases; unmatched bases: 5. Germline CDR1 MNHEY, CDR2 SVGEGT. Any patient presenting with uncontrolled infection, other autoimmune disease, pregnancy or lactation was left out. RNA transcripts were the template for amplifying TCR beta CDR3 regions. The TCR CDR3 first-round RT-PCR relied on the HTBI primer set. MiXCR, run by TCRdb on the multiplex PCR reads, gives a single entry per CDR3 protein. The table shows around 700,000 distinct CDR3 sequences, with around 20% occurring only once.

This TCR derives from a woman between 50 and 59 years old with Graves' hyperthyroidism that later progressed to Graves' ophthalmopathy. The chain recombines TRBV6-2 or TRBV6-3 with TRBJ2-1; 7 bases line up with TRBD1. Sequences were obtained from blood. The CDR3 sequence is CASSFRDRHNEQFF. The CDR3 region has the DNA TGTGCCAGCAGTTTCCGGGACAGACACAATGAGCAGTTCTTC.